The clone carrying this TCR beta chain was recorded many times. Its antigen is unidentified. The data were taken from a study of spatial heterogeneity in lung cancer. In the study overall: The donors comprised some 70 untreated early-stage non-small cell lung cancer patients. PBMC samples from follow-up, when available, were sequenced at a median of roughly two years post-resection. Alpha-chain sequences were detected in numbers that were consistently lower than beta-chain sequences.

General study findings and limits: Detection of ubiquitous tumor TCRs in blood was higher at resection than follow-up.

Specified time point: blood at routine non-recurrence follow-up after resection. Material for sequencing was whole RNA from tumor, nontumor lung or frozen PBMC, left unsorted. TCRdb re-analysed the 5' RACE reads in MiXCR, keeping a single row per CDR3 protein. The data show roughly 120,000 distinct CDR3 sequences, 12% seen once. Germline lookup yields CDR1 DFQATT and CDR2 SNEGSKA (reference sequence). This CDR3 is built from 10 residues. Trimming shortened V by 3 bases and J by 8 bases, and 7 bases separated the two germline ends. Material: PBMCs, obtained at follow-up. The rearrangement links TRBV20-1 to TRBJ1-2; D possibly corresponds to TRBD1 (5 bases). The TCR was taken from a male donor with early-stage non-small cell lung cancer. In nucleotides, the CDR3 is TGCAGTGCTAGGTCAGGGGGCTACACCTTC. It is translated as CSARSGGYTF.